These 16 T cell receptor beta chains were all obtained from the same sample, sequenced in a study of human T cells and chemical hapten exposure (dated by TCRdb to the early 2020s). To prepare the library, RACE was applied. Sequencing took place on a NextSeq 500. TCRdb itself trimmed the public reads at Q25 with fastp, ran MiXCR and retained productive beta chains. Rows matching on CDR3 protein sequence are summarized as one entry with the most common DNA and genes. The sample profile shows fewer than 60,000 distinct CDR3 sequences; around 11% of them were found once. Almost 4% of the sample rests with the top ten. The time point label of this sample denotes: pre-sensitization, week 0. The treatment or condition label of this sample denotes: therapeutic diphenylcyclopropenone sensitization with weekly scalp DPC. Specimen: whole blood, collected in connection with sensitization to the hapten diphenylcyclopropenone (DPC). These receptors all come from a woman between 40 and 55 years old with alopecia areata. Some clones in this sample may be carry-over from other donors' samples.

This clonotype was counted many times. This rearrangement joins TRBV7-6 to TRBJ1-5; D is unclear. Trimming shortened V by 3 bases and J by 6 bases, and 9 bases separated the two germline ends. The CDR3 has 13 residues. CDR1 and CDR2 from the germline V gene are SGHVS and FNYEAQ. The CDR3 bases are TGTGCCAGCAGCTTTCAGTTCGGTCAGCCCCAGCATTTT. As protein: CASSFQFGQPQHF.

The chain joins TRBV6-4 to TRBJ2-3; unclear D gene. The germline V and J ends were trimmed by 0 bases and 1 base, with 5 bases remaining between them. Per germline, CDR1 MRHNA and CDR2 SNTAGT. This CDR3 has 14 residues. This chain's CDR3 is CASSDSDGTDTQYF. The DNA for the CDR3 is TGTGCCAGCAGTGACTCAGACGGCACAGATACGCAGTATTTT.

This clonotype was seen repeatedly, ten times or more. In DNA form, the CDR3 reads TGTGCCAGCAGCTTCCGGACAGGGGCCGGGGAGCTGTTTTTT. Translated, it gives CASSFRTGAGELFF. The chain couples TRBV7-6 to TRBJ2-2, with 9 bases lining up with TRBD1. CDR3 size: 14 residues. J gave up 6 bases and V 3 bases, and 2 bases lay outside the gene matches. Germline CDR1 reads SGHVS; CDR2 reads FNYEAQ.

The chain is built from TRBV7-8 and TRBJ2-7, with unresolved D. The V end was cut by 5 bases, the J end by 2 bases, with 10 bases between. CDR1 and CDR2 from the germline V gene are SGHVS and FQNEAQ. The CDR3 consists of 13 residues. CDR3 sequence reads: CASSIAVTYEQYF. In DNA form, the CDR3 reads TGTGCCAGCAGCATCGCAGTTACCTACGAGCAGTACTTC.

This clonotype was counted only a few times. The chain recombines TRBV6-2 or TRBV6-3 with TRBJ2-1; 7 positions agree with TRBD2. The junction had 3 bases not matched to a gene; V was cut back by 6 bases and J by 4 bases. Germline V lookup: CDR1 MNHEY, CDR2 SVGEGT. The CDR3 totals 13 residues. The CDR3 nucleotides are TGTGCCAGCAGGGAGCGGGAATACAATGAGCAGTTCTTC. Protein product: CASREREYNEQFF.

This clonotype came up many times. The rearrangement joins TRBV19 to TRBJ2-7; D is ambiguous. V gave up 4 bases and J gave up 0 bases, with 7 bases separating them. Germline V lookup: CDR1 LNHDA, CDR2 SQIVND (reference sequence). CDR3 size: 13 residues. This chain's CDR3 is CASSTRVSYEQYF. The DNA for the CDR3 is TGTGCCAGTAGTACCCGGGTCTCCTACGAGCAGTACTTC. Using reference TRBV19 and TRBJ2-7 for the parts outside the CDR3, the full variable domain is DGGITQSPKYLFRKEGQNVTLSCEQNLNHDAMYWYRQDPGQGLRLIYYSQIVNDFQKGDIAEGYSVSREKKESFPLTVTSAQKNPTAFYLCASSTRVSYEQYFGPGTRLTVT.

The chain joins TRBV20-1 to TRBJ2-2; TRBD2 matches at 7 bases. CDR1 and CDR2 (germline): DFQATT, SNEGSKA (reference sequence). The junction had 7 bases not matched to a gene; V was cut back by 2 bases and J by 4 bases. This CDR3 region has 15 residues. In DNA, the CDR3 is TGCAGTGCTAGAACCAGCGGGGTCCGCACCGGGGAGCTGTTTTTT. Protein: CSARTSGVRTGELFF.

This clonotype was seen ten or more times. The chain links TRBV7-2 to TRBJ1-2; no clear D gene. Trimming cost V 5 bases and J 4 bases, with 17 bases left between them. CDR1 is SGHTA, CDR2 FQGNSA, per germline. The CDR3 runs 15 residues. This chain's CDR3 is CASSRSEGVGYGYTF. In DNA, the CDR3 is TGTGCCAGCAGCCGGTCCGAGGGTGTCGGCTATGGCTACACCTTC.

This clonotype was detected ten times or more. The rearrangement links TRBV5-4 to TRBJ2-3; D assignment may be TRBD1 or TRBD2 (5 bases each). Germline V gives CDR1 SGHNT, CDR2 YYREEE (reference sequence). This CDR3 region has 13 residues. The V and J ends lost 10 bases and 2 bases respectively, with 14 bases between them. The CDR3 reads CADRDGDTDTQYF. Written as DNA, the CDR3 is TGTGCCGACCGGGACGGTGACACAGATACGCAGTATTTT.

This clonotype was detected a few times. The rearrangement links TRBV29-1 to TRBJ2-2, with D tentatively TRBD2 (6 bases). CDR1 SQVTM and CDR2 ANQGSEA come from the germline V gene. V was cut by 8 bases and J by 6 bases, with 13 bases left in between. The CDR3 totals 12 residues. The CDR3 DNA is TGCAGCTACCGGCGGGGCGCCGGGGAGCTGTTTTTT. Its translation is CSYRRGAGELFF.

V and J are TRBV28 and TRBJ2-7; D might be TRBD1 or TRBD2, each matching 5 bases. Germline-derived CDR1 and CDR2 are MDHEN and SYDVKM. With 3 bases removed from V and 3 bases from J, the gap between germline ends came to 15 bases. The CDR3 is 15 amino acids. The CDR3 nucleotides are TGTGCCAGCAGTTTCGGTGGGACCGGTCGCTACGAGCAGTACTTC. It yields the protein CASSFGGTGRYEQYF.

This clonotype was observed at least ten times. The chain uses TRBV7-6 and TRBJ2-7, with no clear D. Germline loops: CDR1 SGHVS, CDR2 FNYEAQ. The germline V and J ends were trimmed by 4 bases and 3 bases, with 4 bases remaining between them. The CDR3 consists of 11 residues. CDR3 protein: CASSSDYEQYF. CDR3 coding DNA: TGTGCCAGCAGCTCTGACTACGAGCAGTACTTC.

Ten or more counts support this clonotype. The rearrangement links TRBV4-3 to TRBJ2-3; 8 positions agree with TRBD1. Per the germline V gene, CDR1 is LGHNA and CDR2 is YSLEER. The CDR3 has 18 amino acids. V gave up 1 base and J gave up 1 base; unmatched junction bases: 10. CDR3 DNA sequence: TGCGCCAGCAGCCAAGTAAGACAGGGGTCCTACCGCACAGATACGCAGTATTTT. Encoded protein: CASSQVRQGSYRTDTQYF.

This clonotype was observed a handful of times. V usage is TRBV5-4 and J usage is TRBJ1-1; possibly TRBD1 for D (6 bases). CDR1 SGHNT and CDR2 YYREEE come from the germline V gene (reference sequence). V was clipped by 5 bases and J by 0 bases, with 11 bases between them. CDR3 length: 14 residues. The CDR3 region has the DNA TGTGCCAGCAGATTACAGGGAATGAACACTGAAGCTTTCTTT. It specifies CASRLQGMNTEAFF.

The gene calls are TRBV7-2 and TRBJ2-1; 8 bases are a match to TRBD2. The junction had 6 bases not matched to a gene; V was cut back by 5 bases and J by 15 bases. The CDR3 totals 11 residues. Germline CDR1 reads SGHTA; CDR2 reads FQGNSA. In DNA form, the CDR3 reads TGTGCCAGCAGCCAGGGGACTAGTCCGTTCTTC. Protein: CASSQGTSPFF.

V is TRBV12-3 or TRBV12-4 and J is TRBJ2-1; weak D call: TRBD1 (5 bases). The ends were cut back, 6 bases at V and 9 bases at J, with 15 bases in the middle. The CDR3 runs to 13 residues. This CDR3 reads CASRPISRGEQFF. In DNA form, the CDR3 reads TGTGCCAGCAGACCAATTTCAAGGGGTGAGCAGTTCTTC.